The 23 T cell receptor beta chains given below trace back to one sample, sequenced in a study of T cell clonality in common variable immunodeficiency. The protocol was immunoSEQ multiplex PCR, while the TCRdb copy is restricted to in-frame clones and leaves out a portion. This record lists about 52,000 clones, none seen once only, and the top ten clones contain around 2%. The sequenced sample consisted of peripheral blood mononuclear cells. These receptors originate from a person between 18 and 70 years old in good health.

This clone was picked up many times. The read ends 3 residues before the CDR3 terminus; that terminus is restored from the germline J gene. This chain joins TRBV5-1 and TRBJ2-7; the match to TRBD1 covers 12 bases. Germline CDR1 is SGHRS and CDR2 is YFSETQ. The trim removed 0 bases at V and 0 bases at J, leaving 16 bases unmatched. There are 21 residues in the CDR3. The CDR3 loop is CASSLGDRGLGSFRSSYEQYF. The CDR3 DNA, read in part, is TGCGCCAGCAGCTTGGGGGACAGGGGGCTTGGGTCGTTTCGGAGCTCCTACGAG.

Incomplete CDR3 DNA: TGCAGTGCTAGAGACCTGGACAGGATTATGACTGAA. Amino acid sequence: CSARDLDRIMTE. The complete CDR3 sequence is CSARDLDRIMTEAFF. V usage is TRBV20-1 and J usage is TRBJ1-1; TRBD1 aligns across 7 bases. The missing CDR3 end, 3 residues past where the read stops, is filled in from the germline J gene. Germline V CDR1 and CDR2: DFQATT, SNEGSKA (reference sequence). The CDR3 covers 15 residues. The junction had 9 bases not matched to a gene; V was cut back by 0 bases and J by 5 bases.

This clone was detected many times. The CDR3 goes on 3 residues after the read ends, and that part is filled in from the germline J gene. The rearrangement links TRBV20-1 to TRBJ2-1; D may be TRBD2 (6 bases). V lost 5 bases and J lost 0, with 20 bases in between. Germline CDR1 is DFQATT and CDR2 is SNEGSKA (reference sequence). The CDR3 spans 17 residues. The CDR3 loop is CSASSSDLPSSYNEQFF. The DNA read from the CDR3 is TGCAGTGCTTCCTCTAGCGACCTTCCGAGCTCCTACAATGAG.

There are many counts of this clone. The sequenced CDR3 bases are TGTGCCAGTAGTATAGGGGGACAGGGAAAGAATGAG. Translating gives CASSIGGQGKNE. The whole CDR3 is CASSIGGQGKNEQFF. The chain recombines TRBV19 with TRBJ2-1; the match to TRBD1 covers 9 bases. The read is 3 residues too short to cover the CDR3 end, so that end is filled in from the germline J gene. Germline V gives CDR1 LNHDA, CDR2 SQIVND (reference sequence). V lost 1 base, J lost 7 bases, and 5 bases stayed unmatched. This CDR3 is 15 amino acids long.

At least ten counts were recorded for this clone. The CDR3 is cut off 3 residues early in the read; its end comes from the germline J gene. V is TRBV7-2 and J is TRBJ2-1; D gene ambiguous. CDR3 length: 13 amino acids. Per germline, CDR1 SGHTA and CDR2 FQGNSA. Trimming stripped 2 bases from V and 9 bases from J, with 11 bases between. CDR3 bases read: TGTGCCAGCAGCTTAACTCGCTTCGGTGAG. Protein: CASSLTRFGE. The CDR3 in its entirety is CASSLTRFGEQFF.

This clone has a count of ten or more. The read gets to within 3 residues of the CDR3 end, and the germline J gene fills in the rest. The gene calls are TRBV18 and TRBJ2-7; 7 bases agree with TRBD1. Looked up from germline, CDR1 is KGHSH and CDR2 is LQKENI. V gave up 0 bases and J gave up 0 bases; unmatched junction bases: 5. CDR3 size: 16 residues. The CDR3 loop reads CASSPPMGQYSYEQYF. The covered CDR3 bases are TGTGCCAGCTCACCACCCATGGGACAGTACTCCTACGAG.

This clone was seen at least ten times. CDR3 residues: CASSEVGLAGGTDTQYF. CDR3 DNA, as far as it was read: TGTGCCAGCAGTGAAGTCGGACTAGCGGGGGGCACAGATACG. The chain recombines TRBV2 with TRBJ2-3; 13 bases map to TRBD2. The read is 3 residues too short to cover the CDR3 end, so that end is filled in from the germline J gene. Per the germline V gene, CDR1 is SNHLY and CDR2 is FYNNEI. The CDR3 is 17 amino acids. The V gene end was trimmed by 1 base and the J gene end by 1 base; junction bases not matched to a gene: 2.

This clone occurred many times. With the read ending 3 residues before the CDR3 end, the germline J gene is used to fill in that end. The rearrangement joins TRBV5-1 to TRBJ2-3; TRBD2 might be the D (6 bases). The CDR3 contains 14 residues. V was clipped by 3 bases and J by 6 bases, with 14 bases between them. In germline, CDR1 is SGHRS, CDR2 YFSETQ. The CDR3 here is CASSSLGLIDTQYF. The sequenced part of the CDR3 DNA is TGCGCCAGCAGCTCATTGGGACTCATTGATACG.

This clone was detected ten times or more. The CDR3 bases that were read are TGCAGTGCTCCCGACAGGGGGACCCGAAGTGACTATGAG. Encoded protein: CSAPDRGTRSDYE. In full, the CDR3 reads CSAPDRGTRSDYEQFF. This chain uses TRBV20-1 with TRBJ2-1, with 9 bases identical to TRBD1. The CDR3 end falls 3 residues outside the read, so it is completed with the germline J gene. Looked up from germline, CDR1 is DFQATT and CDR2 is SNEGSKA (reference sequence). V gave up 5 bases and J gave up 8 bases; unmatched junction bases: 16. CDR3 length: 16 residues.

This clone was counted ten times or more. Sequencing ends 3 residues short of the CDR3 end; the germline J gene provides the rest. The gene calls are TRBV29-1 and TRBJ1-2, with no clear D. Germline V lookup: CDR1 SQVTM, CDR2 ANQGSEA. Trimming removed 2 bases from V and 4 bases from J, with 8 bases in between. This CDR3 is built from 12 residues. Incomplete CDR3 DNA: TGCAGCGTTGAACGGGGTGGCTATGGC. Encoded protein: CSVERGGYG. The whole CDR3 protein reads CSVERGGYGYTF.

This clone was detected a few times. Sequencing ends 3 residues short of the CDR3 end; the germline J gene provides the rest. The chain carries TRBV7-8 and TRBJ1-1; D not resolved. Germline assignment: CDR1 SGHVS and CDR2 FQNEAQ. This CDR3 spans 13 amino acids. Trimming shortened V by 1 base and J by 1 base, and 4 bases separated the two germline ends. The chain's CDR3 is CASSLDRNTEAFF. The sequenced part of the CDR3 DNA is TGTGCCAGCAGCTTAGATAGGAACACTGAA.

This clone was counted ten times or more. The sequenced fragment ends 3 residues before the CDR3 boundary, so the rest is inferred from the germline J gene. The J gene is TRBJ2-7, the V gene TRBV20-1; TRBD1 agrees at 8 bases. Trimming cost V 4 bases and J 5 bases; bases outside gene matches: 7. The CDR3 is 13 residues long. Germline V gives CDR1 DFQATT, CDR2 SNEGSKA (reference sequence). CDR3 bases read: TGCAGTGCTATCGACAGGGGCAGGGACGAG. It translates to CSAIDRGRDE. The entire CDR3 protein reads CSAIDRGRDEQYF.

This clone was seen repeatedly, ten times or more. The read terminates 3 residues ahead of where the CDR3 ends, so the germline J gene completes it. V usage is TRBV20-1 and J usage is TRBJ2-7, with a tentative D call TRBD2 (7 bases). CDR1 and CDR2 from the germline V gene are DFQATT and SNEGSKA (reference sequence). V was shortened by 6 bases and J by 2 bases, with 14 bases between the two germline ends. The CDR3 consists of 13 residues. The CDR3: CSATRGGAYEQYF. CDR3 bases read: TGCAGTGCGACGAGAGGGGGGGCCTACGAG.

This clone was picked up many times. The read ends 3 residues shy of where the CDR3 ends; the end is completed using the germline J gene. The V and J genes are TRBV20-1 and TRBJ2-7; D is perhaps TRBD1 (6 bases). This CDR3 region has 16 residues. The V gene lost 3 bases and the J gene lost 2 bases, with 20 bases spanning the gap. Germline CDR1 reads DFQATT; CDR2 reads SNEGSKA (reference sequence). The CDR3 bases that were read are TGCAGTGCTAGTCCTCCGGGACACCGACCGGCCTACGAG. As protein: CSASPPGHRPAYE. The CDR3 in its entirety is CSASPPGHRPAYEQYF.

A remark on this clone: The observed sequence ends 3 residues before the CDR3 terminus, with the missing tail filled in from the germline J gene. The J gene is TRBJ2-3, the V gene TRBV7-9; 9 bases match TRBD1. In germline, CDR1 is SEHNR, CDR2 FQNEAQ (reference sequence). The CDR3 runs 15 residues. Germline trimming cut 4 bases from V and 6 bases from J; bases unmatched to any gene: 8. The part of the CDR3 DNA that was read is TGTGCCAGCAGCTCCCAGGACAGGGGTCTGGATACG. This sequence encodes CASSSQDRGLDT. The complete CDR3 reads CASSSQDRGLDTQYF. The variable domain in full, with the rest retrieved from reference TRBV7-9 and TRBJ2-3, is DTGVSQNPRHKITKRGQNVTFRCDPISEHNRLYWYRQTLGQGPEFLTYFQNEAQLEKSRLLSDRFSAERPKGSFSTLEIQRTEQGDSAMYLCASSSQDRGLDTQYFGPGTRLTVL.

This clone was recorded at least ten times. The read finishes 3 residues shy of the CDR3 end, and the germline J gene is used to complete it. The chain joins TRBV30 to TRBJ2-5; 10 nucleotides align to TRBD2. This CDR3 region has 15 residues. J lost 3 bases, V lost 1 base, and 5 bases had no gene match. The germline V gene encodes CDR1 GTSNPN and CDR2 SVGIG (reference sequence). This CDR3 reads CAWSAPTSGKETQYF. The sequenced part of the CDR3 DNA is TGTGCCTGGAGTGCACCCACTAGCGGGAAAGAGACC.

This clone was counted ten times or more. The CDR3 end is not reached by the read, which stops 3 residues before it; the germline J gene fills it in. V usage is TRBV7-8 and J usage is TRBJ1-1, with TRBD1 matching over 10 bases. V was pared by 5 bases and J by 3 bases, with 12 bases of the junction left unmatched. The CDR3 spans 17 residues. Germline loops: CDR1 SGHVS, CDR2 FQNEAQ. The CDR3 loop is CASSVRDRGRWDTEAFF. Partial CDR3 DNA: TGTGCCAGCAGCGTACGAGACAGGGGGCGATGGGACACTGAA. Combining the CDR3 with reference TRBV7-8 and TRBJ1-1 gives the whole variable domain GAGVSQSPRYKVAKRGQDVALRCDPISGHVSLFWYQQALGQGPEFLTYFQNEAQLDKSGLPSDRFFAERPEGSVSTLKIQRTQQEDSAVYLCASSVRDRGRWDTEAFFGQGTRLTVV.

In this sample, this clone turned up many times. From the germline J gene comes the end of the CDR3, since the read stops 3 residues before it. This rearrangement joins TRBV7-6 to TRBJ2-2; maybe TRBD2 (6 bases). Germline CDR1 reads SGHVS; CDR2 reads FNYEAQ. Deletions cut 2 bases from V and 2 bases from J, with 12 bases between. The CDR3 totals 16 residues. This CDR3 reads CASSLNRRVNTGELFF. The part of the CDR3 DNA that was read is TGTGCCAGCAGCTTAAATAGGAGGGTAAACACCGGGGAG. Filled out from reference TRBV7-6 and TRBJ2-2, the complete variable domain reads GAGVSQSPRYKVTKRGQDVALRCDPISGHVSLYWYRQALGQGPEFLTYFNYEAQQDKSGLPNDRFSAERPEGSISTLTIQRTEQRDSAMYRCASSLNRRVNTGELFFGEGSRLTVL.

This clone was detected ten times or more. The read ends 3 residues before the CDR3 terminus; that terminus is restored from the germline J gene. The chain carries TRBV6-2 or TRBV6-3 and TRBJ2-1; 8 bases map to TRBD2. V shed 10 bases and J 7 bases; nucleotides not matched to a gene: 9. The CDR3 sequence is 13 residues long. Looked up from germline, CDR1 is MNHEY and CDR2 is SVGEGT. Partial CDR3 DNA: TGTGCCACCCCGAGGCGGGGGGTTAATGAG. It codes for CATPRRGVNE. The full-length CDR3 reads as CATPRRGVNEQFF.

Many counts were recorded for this clone. The CDR3 is cut off 3 residues early in the read; its end comes from the germline J gene. This chain uses TRBV2 with TRBJ2-2; a possible D gene is TRBD1 (6 bases). The length of the CDR3 is 16 residues. Germline CDR1 is SNHLY and CDR2 is FYNNEI. The ends were cut back, 7 bases at V and 7 bases at J, with 22 bases in the middle. The CDR3 spells CASNEDSDIGNGELFF. The DNA read from the CDR3 is TGTGCCAGCAACGAGGACAGTGATATTGGGAACGGGGAG.

This clone was found many times. The DNA ends 3 residues before the CDR3 does, and the rest of the CDR3 is filled in from the germline J gene. The genes are TRBV19 and TRBJ2-1; 7 bases are a match to TRBD2. Germline V gives CDR1 LNHDA, CDR2 SQIVND (reference sequence). The V gene end was trimmed by 6 bases and the J gene end by 4 bases; junction bases not matched to a gene: 3. This CDR3 contains 13 residues. The sequenced part of the CDR3 DNA is TGTGCCAGTAGCAGCGGGGCATACAATGAG. This codes for CASSSGAYNE. The CDR3 in full is CASSSGAYNEQFF.

On this clone: Read sequence stops 3 residues before the CDR3 end, and the germline J gene provides the missing end. The V gene is TRBV20-1, the J gene TRBJ1-6, with 11 bases that match TRBD1. The V gene's germline CDR1 is DFQATT and CDR2 SNEGSKA (reference sequence). This CDR3 comprises 15 residues. The V and J ends lost 5 bases and 10 bases, in that order; junction bases with no gene match: 10. The CDR3 reads CSAGQGAYRESPLHF. The sequenced CDR3 bases are TGCAGTGCTGGACAGGGGGCATATCGGGAGTCACCC.

This clone has a count of ten or more. From the germline J gene comes the end of the CDR3, since the read stops 3 residues before it. The V and J genes are TRBV6-1 and TRBJ1-6; D possibly corresponds to TRBD1 (5 bases). CDR1 and CDR2 (germline): MNHNS, SASEGT. The CDR3 has 15 residues. V was shortened by 0 bases and J by 5 bases, with 8 bases between the two germline ends. The CDR3 loop reads CASSEARGDNSPLHF. Incomplete CDR3 DNA: TGTGCCAGCAGTGAAGCGCGGGGGGATAATTCACCC.